The rows below give T cell receptor beta chains drawn from one sample of a study of long-term antiretroviral therapy in people with HIV. Clones were sequenced by immunoSEQ multiplex PCR, and TCRdb holds only the in-frame ones, with some missing. In the table there are roughly 29,000 clones, 80% of which are singletons. Specimen: unsorted PBMCs, collected 0.3 years after starting antiretroviral therapy. All receptors come from a man aged 35 to 55 with HIV. Each CDR3 is given without its conserved first and last residue.

CDR3aa: ASSPLAGATNTGELF; v_gene: TRBV11-2; len: 15; j_gene: TRBJ2-2
CDR3aa: ASSLVVPDTQY; v_gene: TRBV5-1; len: 11; j_gene: TRBJ2-3
CDR3aa: ASSQSGGGAEEQF; v_gene: TRBV4-2; len: 13; j_gene: TRBJ2-1
CDR3aa: ASSVGQSYGYT; v_gene: TRBV9; len: 11; j_gene: TRBJ1-2
CDR3aa: ATSRDYGGLYGYT; v_gene: TRBV15; len: 13; j_gene: TRBJ1-2
CDR3aa: AISVRGANYGYT; v_gene: TRBV10-3; len: 12; j_gene: TRBJ1-2
CDR3aa: ASSRYRDRSYEQY; v_gene: TRBV7-6; len: 13; j_gene: TRBJ2-7
CDR3aa: ASSPPDGFSSYEQY; v_gene: TRBV5-6; len: 14; j_gene: TRBJ2-7
CDR3aa: ASSVALEGHSGNTIY; v_gene: TRBV9; len: 15; j_gene: TRBJ1-3
CDR3aa: ASSPGTHNEQF; v_gene: TRBV14; len: 11; j_gene: TRBJ2-1
CDR3aa: AISESTQGGAYVRNEQF; v_gene: TRBV10-3; len: 17; j_gene: TRBJ2-1
CDR3aa: ASSFGLGTDTQY; v_gene: TRBV11-2; len: 12; j_gene: TRBJ2-3
CDR3aa: ASSSRQGYGYT; v_gene: TRBV19; len: 11; j_gene: TRBJ1-2
CDR3aa: ASSPRGASSYEQY; v_gene: TRBV19; len: 13; j_gene: TRBJ2-7
CDR3aa: ASSFSGIQETQY; v_gene: TRBV5-4; len: 12; j_gene: TRBJ2-5
CDR3aa: ASSLRGGLAGVNYEQY; v_gene: TRBV5-1; len: 16; j_gene: TRBJ2-7
CDR3aa: ASSVEAGYQETQY; v_gene: TRBV9; len: 13; j_gene: TRBJ2-5
CDR3aa: ASSSPGTSYEQY; v_gene: TRBV28; len: 12; j_gene: TRBJ2-7
CDR3aa: ASSLSSTDTQY; v_gene: TRBV7-9; len: 11; j_gene: TRBJ2-3
CDR3aa: ASSPGLAGARTDTQY; v_gene: TRBV7-9; len: 15; j_gene: TRBJ2-3
CDR3aa: ASSTSVTGGRTDTQY; v_gene: TRBV9; len: 15; j_gene: TRBJ2-3
CDR3aa: ASSQAARPDYGYT; v_gene: TRBV4-1; len: 13; j_gene: TRBJ1-2
CDR3aa: ASSLRQGTDTQY; v_gene: TRBV7-9; len: 12; j_gene: TRBJ2-3
CDR3aa: ASRSGATNEKLF; v_gene: TRBV28; len: 12; j_gene: TRBJ1-4
CDR3aa: ASSPLVTPANYGYT; v_gene: TRBV9; len: 14; j_gene: TRBJ1-2
CDR3aa: ASSLWGQGLNQPQH; v_gene: TRBV7-9; len: 14; j_gene: TRBJ1-5
CDR3aa: ASSRGANTEAF; v_gene: TRBV7-2; len: 11; j_gene: TRBJ1-1
CDR3aa: ASSLALSSYEQY; v_gene: TRBV10-2; len: 12; j_gene: TRBJ2-7
CDR3aa: ASSSTNRGSYEQY; v_gene: TRBV7-9; len: 13; j_gene: TRBJ2-7
CDR3aa: ASSLGSAGLNEQY; v_gene: TRBV5-1; len: 13; j_gene: TRBJ2-7
CDR3aa: ASSIQGPNQPQH; v_gene: TRBV28; len: 12; j_gene: TRBJ1-5
CDR3aa: ASTSNRGRQF; v_gene: TRBV6-1; len: 10; j_gene: TRBJ2-1
CDR3aa: ASSLGDRSYEQY; v_gene: TRBV5-1; len: 12; j_gene: TRBJ2-7
CDR3aa: ASSPRGSGGPYEQY; v_gene: TRBV7-3; len: 14; j_gene: TRBJ2-7
CDR3aa: ASSPVGTDTQY; v_gene: TRBV5-1; len: 11; j_gene: TRBJ2-3
CDR3aa: AWAQGSGSLDEQY; v_gene: TRBV30; len: 13; j_gene: TRBJ2-7
CDR3aa: ASLRGVYDTQY; v_gene: TRBV28; len: 11; j_gene: TRBJ2-3
CDR3aa: ASSESGSGRENTQY; v_gene: TRBV25-1; len: 14; j_gene: TRBJ2-3
CDR3aa: ASSQDKRSGYT; v_gene: TRBV4-1; len: 11; j_gene: TRBJ1-2
CDR3aa: ASSWTGLYNYGYT; v_gene: TRBV5-6; len: 13; j_gene: TRBJ1-2
CDR3aa: ASSAGISGNTIY; v_gene: TRBV11-2; len: 12; j_gene: TRBJ1-3
CDR3aa: ASSPSGASDTQY; v_gene: TRBV18; len: 12; j_gene: TRBJ2-3
CDR3aa: ASSISDSWVSYNEQF; v_gene: TRBV19; len: 15; j_gene: TRBJ2-1
CDR3aa: ASSQGAQGTGYEQY; v_gene: TRBV4-3; len: 14; j_gene: TRBJ2-7
CDR3aa: ASSPPPATNEKLF; v_gene: TRBV4-1; len: 13; j_gene: TRBJ1-4
CDR3aa: ASSEKRIGLAASGANVLT; v_gene: TRBV2; len: 18; j_gene: TRBJ2-6
CDR3aa: ACPSATSNEQF; v_gene: TRBV30; len: 11; j_gene: TRBJ2-1
CDR3aa: SVSQLNTEAF; v_gene: TRBV29-1; len: 10; j_gene: TRBJ1-1
CDR3aa: ASRTDRTQETQY; v_gene: TRBV21-1; len: 12; j_gene: TRBJ2-5